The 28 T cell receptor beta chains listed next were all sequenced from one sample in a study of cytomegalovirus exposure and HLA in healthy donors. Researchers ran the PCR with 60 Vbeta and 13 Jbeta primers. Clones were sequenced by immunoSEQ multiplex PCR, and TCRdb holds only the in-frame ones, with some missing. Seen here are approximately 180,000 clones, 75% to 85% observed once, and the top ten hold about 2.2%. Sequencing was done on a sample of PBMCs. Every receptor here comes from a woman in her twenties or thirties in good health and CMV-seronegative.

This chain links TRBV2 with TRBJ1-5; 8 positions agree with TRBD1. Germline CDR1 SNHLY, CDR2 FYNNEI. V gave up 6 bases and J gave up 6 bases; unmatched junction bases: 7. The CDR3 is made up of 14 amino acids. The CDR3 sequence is CASSPGQGVQPQHF. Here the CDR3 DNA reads TGTGCCAGCAGCCCCGGACAGGGAGTTCAGCCCCAGCATTTT.

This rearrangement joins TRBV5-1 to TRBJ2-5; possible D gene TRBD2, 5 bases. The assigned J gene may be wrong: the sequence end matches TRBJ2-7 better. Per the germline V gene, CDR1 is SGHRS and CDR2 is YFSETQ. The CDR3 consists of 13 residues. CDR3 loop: CASSFTRDYEQYF. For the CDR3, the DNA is TGCGCCAGCAGCTTTACTCGGGACTACGAGCAGTACTTC.

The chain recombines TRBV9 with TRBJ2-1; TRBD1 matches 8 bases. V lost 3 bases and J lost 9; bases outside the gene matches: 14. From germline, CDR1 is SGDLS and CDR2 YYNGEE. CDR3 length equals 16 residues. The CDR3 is CASSGLGQGVSGEQFF. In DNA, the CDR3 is TGTGCCAGCAGCGGATTAGGACAGGGAGTATCGGGTGAGCAGTTCTTC.

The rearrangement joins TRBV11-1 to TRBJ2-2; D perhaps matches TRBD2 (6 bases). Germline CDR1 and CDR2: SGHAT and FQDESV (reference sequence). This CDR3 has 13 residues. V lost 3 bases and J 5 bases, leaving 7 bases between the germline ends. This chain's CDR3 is CASSFRGTGELFF. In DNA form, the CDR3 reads TGTGCCAGCAGCTTCCGGGGGACCGGGGAGCTGTTTTTT.

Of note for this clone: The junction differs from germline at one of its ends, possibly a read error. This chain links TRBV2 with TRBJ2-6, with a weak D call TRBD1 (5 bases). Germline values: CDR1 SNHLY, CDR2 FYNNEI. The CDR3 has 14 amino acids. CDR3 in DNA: TGTGCCAGCATCTCCGATTCTGGGGCCAACGGCCTGACTTTC. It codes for CASISDSGANGLTF.

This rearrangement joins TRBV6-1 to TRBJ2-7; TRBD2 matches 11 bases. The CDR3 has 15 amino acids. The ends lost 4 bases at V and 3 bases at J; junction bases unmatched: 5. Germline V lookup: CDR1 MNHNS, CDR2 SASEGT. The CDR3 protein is CASSGRLAGHYEQYF. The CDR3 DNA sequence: TGTGCCAGCAGTGGCCGACTAGCGGGGCACTACGAGCAGTACTTC.

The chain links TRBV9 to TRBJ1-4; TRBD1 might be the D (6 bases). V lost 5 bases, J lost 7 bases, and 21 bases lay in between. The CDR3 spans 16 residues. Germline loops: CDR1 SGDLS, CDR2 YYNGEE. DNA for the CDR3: TGTGCCAGCAGTGTCAATACCGGGACATCCGGTGAAAAACTGTTTTTT. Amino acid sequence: CASSVNTGTSGEKLFF.

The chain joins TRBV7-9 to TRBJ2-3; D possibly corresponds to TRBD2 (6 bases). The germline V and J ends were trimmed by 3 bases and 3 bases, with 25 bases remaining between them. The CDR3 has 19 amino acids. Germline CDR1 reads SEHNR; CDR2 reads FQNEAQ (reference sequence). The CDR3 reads CASSFYVTSDRGITDTQYF. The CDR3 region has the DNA TGTGCCAGCAGCTTTTACGTGACTAGTGATCGGGGGATTACAGATACGCAGTATTTT.

The CDR3 DNA reads as TGTGCCAGCAGCCCGGGACTAGTAACAGATACGCAGTATTTT. Translating it yields CASSPGLVTDTQYF. The chain recombines TRBV5-6 with TRBJ2-3; the match to TRBD2 covers 8 bases. This CDR3 is 14 amino acids long. Unmatched junction bases numbered 4, after V lost 4 bases and J lost 3 bases. Germline V gene sequence: CDR1 SGHDT, CDR2 YYEEEE.

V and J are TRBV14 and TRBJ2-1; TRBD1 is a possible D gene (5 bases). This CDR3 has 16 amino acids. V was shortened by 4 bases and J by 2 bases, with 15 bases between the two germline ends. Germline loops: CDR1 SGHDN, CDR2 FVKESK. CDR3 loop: CASSPRQGAPYNEQFF. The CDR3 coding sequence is TGTGCCAGCAGCCCCCGCCAGGGCGCGCCCTACAATGAGCAGTTCTTC.

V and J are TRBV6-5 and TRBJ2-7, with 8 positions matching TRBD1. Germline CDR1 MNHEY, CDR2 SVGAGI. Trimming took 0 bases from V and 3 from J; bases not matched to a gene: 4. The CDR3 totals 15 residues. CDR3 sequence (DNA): TGTGCCAGCAGTTACTCGGGGACAGGTTTCTACGAGCAGTACTTC. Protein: CASSYSGTGFYEQYF.

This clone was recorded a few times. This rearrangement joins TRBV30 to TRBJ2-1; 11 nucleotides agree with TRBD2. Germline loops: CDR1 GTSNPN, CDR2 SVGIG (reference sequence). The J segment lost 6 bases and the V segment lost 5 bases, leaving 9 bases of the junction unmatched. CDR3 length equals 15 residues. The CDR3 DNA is TGTGCCTGGGATCTATTAGCGGGAGGGTTCAATGAGCAGTTCTTC. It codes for CAWDLLAGGFNEQFF.

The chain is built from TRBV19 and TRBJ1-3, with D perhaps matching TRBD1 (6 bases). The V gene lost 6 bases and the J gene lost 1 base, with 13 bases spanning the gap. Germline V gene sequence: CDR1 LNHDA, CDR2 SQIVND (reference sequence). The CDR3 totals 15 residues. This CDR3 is CASSAKTGSGNTIYF. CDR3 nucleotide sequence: TGTGCCAGTAGCGCAAAGACAGGATCTGGAAACACCATATATTTT. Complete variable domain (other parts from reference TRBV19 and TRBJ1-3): DGGITQSPKYLFRKEGQNVTLSCEQNLNHDAMYWYRQDPGQGLRLIYYSQIVNDFQKGDIAEGYSVSREKKESFPLTVTSAQKNPTAFYLCASSAKTGSGNTIYFGEGSWLTVV.

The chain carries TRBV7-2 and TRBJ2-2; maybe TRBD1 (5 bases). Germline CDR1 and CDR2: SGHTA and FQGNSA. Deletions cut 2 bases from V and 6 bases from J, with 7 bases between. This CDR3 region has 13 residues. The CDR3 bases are TGTGCCAGCAGCTTACAGGGATCCGGGGAGCTGTTTTTT. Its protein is CASSLQGSGELFF. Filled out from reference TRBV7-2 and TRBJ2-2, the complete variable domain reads GAGVSQSPSNKVTEKGKDVELRCDPISGHTALYWYRQSLGQGLEFLIYFQGNSAPDKSGLPSDRFSAERTGGSVSTLTIQRTQQEDSAVYLCASSLQGSGELFFGEGSRLTVL.

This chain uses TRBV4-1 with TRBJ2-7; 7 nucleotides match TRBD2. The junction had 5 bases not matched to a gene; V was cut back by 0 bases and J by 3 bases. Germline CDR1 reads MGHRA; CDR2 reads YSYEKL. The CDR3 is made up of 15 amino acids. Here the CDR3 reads CASSQDWGGHYEQYF. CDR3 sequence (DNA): TGCGCCAGCAGCCAAGATTGGGGGGGTCACTACGAGCAGTACTTC.

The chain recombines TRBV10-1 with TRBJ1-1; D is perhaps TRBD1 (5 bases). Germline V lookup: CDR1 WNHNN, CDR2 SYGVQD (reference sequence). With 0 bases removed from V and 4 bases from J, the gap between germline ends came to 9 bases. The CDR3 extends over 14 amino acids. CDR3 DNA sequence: TGCGCCAGCAGTGAGTCCAGCAGGGCCACTGAAGCTTTCTTT. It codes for CASSESSRATEAFF.

The CDR3 coding sequence is TGTGCCAGCAGTCCCATTTGGCGACAAGGCTCCTTAAACTATGGCTACACCTTC. This sequence encodes CASSPIWRQGSLNYGYTF. The J gene is TRBJ1-2, the V gene TRBV27, with no clear D. CDR1 and CDR2 from the germline V gene are MNHEY and SMNVEV (reference sequence). V lost 5 bases and J lost 2, with 24 bases in between. The CDR3 sequence is 18 residues long.

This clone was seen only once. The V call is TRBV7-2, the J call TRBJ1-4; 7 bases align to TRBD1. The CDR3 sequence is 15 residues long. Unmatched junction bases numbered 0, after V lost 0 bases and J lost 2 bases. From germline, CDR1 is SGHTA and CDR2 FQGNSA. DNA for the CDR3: TGTGCCAGCAGCTTAGCGGGACAGACTAATGAAAAACTGTTTTTT. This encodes CASSLAGQTNEKLFF. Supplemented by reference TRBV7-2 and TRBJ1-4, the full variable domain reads GAGVSQSPSNKVTEKGKDVELRCDPISGHTALYWYRQSLGQGLEFLIYFQGNSAPDKSGLPSDRFSAERTGGSVSTLTIQRTQQEDSAVYLCASSLAGQTNEKLFFGSGTQLSVL.

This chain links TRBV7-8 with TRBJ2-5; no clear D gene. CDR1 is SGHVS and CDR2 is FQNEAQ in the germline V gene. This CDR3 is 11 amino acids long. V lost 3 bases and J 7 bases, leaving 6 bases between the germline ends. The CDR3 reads CASSLVATQYF. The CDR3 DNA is TGTGCCAGCAGCTTGGTGGCGACCCAGTACTTC.

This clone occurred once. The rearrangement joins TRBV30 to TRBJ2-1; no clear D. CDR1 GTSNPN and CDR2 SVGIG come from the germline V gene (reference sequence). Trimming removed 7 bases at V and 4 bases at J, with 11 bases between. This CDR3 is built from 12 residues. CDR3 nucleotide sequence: TGTGCCTCCTCGCGACAATACAATGAGCAGTTCTTC. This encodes CASSRQYNEQFF.

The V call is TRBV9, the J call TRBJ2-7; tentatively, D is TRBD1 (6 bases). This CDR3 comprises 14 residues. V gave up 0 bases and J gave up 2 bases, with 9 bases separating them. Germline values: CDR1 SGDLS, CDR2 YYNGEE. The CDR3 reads CASSVGGGPYEQYF. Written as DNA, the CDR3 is TGTGCCAGCAGCGTAGGAGGGGGACCCTACGAGCAGTACTTC.

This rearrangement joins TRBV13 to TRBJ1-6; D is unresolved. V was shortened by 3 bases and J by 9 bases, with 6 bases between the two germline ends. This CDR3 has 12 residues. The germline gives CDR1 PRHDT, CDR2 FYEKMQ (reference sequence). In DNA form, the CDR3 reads TGTGCCAGCAGCTTTGGGAGTTCACCCCTCCACTTT. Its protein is CASSFGSSPLHF.

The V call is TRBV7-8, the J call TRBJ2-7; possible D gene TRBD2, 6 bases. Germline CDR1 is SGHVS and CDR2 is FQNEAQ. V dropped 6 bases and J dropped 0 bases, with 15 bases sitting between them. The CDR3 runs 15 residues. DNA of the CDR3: TGTGCCAGCAGGGGGGGACGAGCGAACTCCTACGAGCAGTACTTC. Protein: CASRGGRANSYEQYF.

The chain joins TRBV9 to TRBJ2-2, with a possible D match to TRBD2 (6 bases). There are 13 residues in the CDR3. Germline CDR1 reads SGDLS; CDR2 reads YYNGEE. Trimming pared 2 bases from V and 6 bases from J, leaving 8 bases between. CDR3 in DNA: TGTGCCAGCAGCGTTGGGGACTCCGGGGAGCTGTTTTTT. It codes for CASSVGDSGELFF.

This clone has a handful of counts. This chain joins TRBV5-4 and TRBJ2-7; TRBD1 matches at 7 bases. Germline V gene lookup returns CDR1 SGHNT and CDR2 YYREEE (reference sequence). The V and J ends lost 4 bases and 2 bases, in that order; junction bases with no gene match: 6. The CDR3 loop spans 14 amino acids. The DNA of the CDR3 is TGTGCCAGCAGCGCTCAGGGGGTAACCTACGAGCAGTACTTC. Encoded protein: CASSAQGVTYEQYF.

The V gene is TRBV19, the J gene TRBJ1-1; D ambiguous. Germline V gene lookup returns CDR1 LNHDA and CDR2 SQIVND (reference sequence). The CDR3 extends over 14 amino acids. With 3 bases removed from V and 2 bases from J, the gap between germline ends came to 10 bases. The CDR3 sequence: CASSILESNTEAFF. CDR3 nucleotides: TGTGCCAGTAGTATCCTGGAGTCAAACACTGAAGCTTTCTTT.

The CDR3 reads CATSTGFYNEQFF. The CDR3 region has the DNA TGTGCCACCTCGACAGGATTTTACAATGAGCAGTTCTTC. This sequence joins TRBV19 and TRBJ2-1; TRBD1 is a possible D gene (6 bases). The CDR3 length is 13 residues. Germline V gene data show CDR1 as LNHDA and CDR2 as SQIVND (reference sequence). V dropped 10 bases and J dropped 4 bases, with 14 bases sitting between them.

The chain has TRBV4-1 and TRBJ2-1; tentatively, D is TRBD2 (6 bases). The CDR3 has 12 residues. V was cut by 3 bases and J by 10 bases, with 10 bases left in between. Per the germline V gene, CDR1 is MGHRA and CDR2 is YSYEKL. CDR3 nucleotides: TGCGCCAGCAGCCAGGTGAGCGGGGAGCAGTTCTTC. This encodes CASSQVSGEQFF.